Shown below are 11 T cell receptor beta chains from a single sample sequenced in a study of graft-versus-host responses after intestinal transplantation. This table comes from immunoSEQ multiplex PCR, and its TCRdb copy is limited to in-frame clones, with some not included. Here the sample spans about 130,000 clones, 85% to 95% being singletons. Their specific antigens are unknown. The sample was unstimulated CD4+ T cells sorted from spleen or lymph node cells, taken before intestinal transplant. Receptors originate from a human donor who received an intestinal transplant.

V gene TRBV29-1 combines with J gene TRBJ2-2; 7 positions match TRBD1. The CDR3 loop spans 15 amino acids. V shed 2 bases, J shed 6 bases, and the junction held 9 bases outside the gene matches. Looked up from germline, CDR1 is SQVTM and CDR2 is ANQGSEA. Here the CDR3 reads CSVESRQGRAGELFF. CDR3 DNA sequence: TGCAGCGTTGAATCGCGACAGGGTAGGGCCGGGGAGCTGTTTTTT.

This sequence joins TRBV7-2 and TRBJ1-2; 7 bases fit TRBD1. CDR3 length: 16 amino acids. Germline CDR1 is SGHTA and CDR2 is FQGNSA. V shed 5 bases and J 7 bases; nucleotides not matched to a gene: 16. CDR3 sequence: CASSPQGGTVTGGYTF. Here the CDR3 DNA reads TGTGCCAGCAGCCCCCAAGGGGGGACAGTTACCGGTGGCTACACCTTC.

The chain employs TRBV28 and TRBJ2-1, with D perhaps TRBD2 (6 bases). The germline V and J ends were trimmed by 4 bases and 0 bases, with 13 bases remaining between them. The CDR3 length is 16 residues. The germline V gene encodes CDR1 MDHEN and CDR2 SYDVKM. The CDR3 region has the DNA TGTGCCAGCAGTTCCGCAGCGGGTAGCTCCTACAATGAGCAGTTCTTC. Translated: CASSSAAGSSYNEQFF.

The gene calls are TRBV7-3 and TRBJ1-1; D is uncertain. Germline V gene data show CDR1 as SGHTA and CDR2 as FQGTGA. This CDR3 spans 13 amino acids. V lost 3 bases to trimming and J lost 0 bases, with 5 bases between them. The CDR3 DNA reads as TGTGCCAGCAGCTTCCGACTGAACACTGAAGCTTTCTTT. Its translation: CASSFRLNTEAFF.

The chain uses TRBV27 and TRBJ2-1; 8 bases fit TRBD1. This CDR3 spans 17 amino acids. V was clipped by 2 bases and J by 3 bases; unmatched bases: 9. The germline CDR1 and CDR2 sequences are MNHEY and SMNVEV (reference sequence). CDR3 loop: CASSLRAGGAGYNEQFF. Here the CDR3 DNA reads TGTGCCAGCAGTTTACGGGCAGGGGGCGCGGGCTACAATGAGCAGTTCTTC.

The chain carries TRBV10-3 and TRBJ1-2, with unresolved D. This CDR3 region has 14 residues. V dropped 0 bases and J dropped 5 bases, with 10 bases sitting between them. Germline V gene data show CDR1 as ENHRY and CDR2 as SYGVKD. CDR3 residues: CAISESEWVYGYTF. In nucleotides, the CDR3 is TGTGCCATCAGTGAGTCAGAGTGGGTATATGGCTACACCTTC.

This chain connects TRBV28 to TRBJ1-2; D might be TRBD1 (5 bases). This CDR3 has 14 residues. The V gene lost 2 bases and the J gene lost 4 bases, with 11 bases spanning the gap. In germline, CDR1 is MDHEN, CDR2 SYDVKM. The CDR3 loop reads CASSLAGQVYGYTF. CDR3 in DNA: TGTGCCAGCAGTTTAGCAGGGCAGGTCTATGGCTACACCTTC.

The J gene is TRBJ2-1, the V gene TRBV27, with 10 bases matching TRBD2. This CDR3 has 16 amino acids. V shed 3 bases, J shed 1 base, and the junction held 3 bases outside the gene matches. Germline V gene sequence: CDR1 MNHEY, CDR2 SMNVEV (reference sequence). The DNA of the CDR3 is TGTGCCAGCAGTTTGCGACTAGCGGGTTCCTACAATGAGCAGTTCTTC. This encodes CASSLRLAGSYNEQFF.

The chain recombines TRBV27 with TRBJ2-3; 8 bases agree with TRBD2. The germline CDR1 and CDR2 sequences are MNHEY and SMNVEV (reference sequence). Trimming removed 3 bases from V and 4 bases from J; junction bases left unmatched: 9. This CDR3 has 16 residues. The chain's CDR3 is CASSFGPGGVPDTQYF. In nucleotides, the CDR3 is TGTGCCAGCAGTTTCGGGCCGGGGGGGGTCCCAGATACGCAGTATTTT.

The chain carries TRBV5-1 and TRBJ2-7, with 10 bases fitting TRBD1. Germline CDR1 and CDR2: SGHRS and YFSETQ. This CDR3 spans 14 amino acids. V lost 4 bases, J lost 6 bases, and 7 bases stayed unmatched. CDR3 bases: TGCGCCAGCAGCCCAAAAGACAGGGGGCTCGAGCAGTACTTC. It specifies CASSPKDRGLEQYF.

The chain joins TRBV5-4 to TRBJ1-2; tentative D call: TRBD1 (5 bases). Trimming removed 1 base at V and 6 bases at J, with 10 bases between. From germline, CDR1 is SGHNT and CDR2 YYREEE (reference sequence). The CDR3 has 13 residues. CDR3 sequence (DNA): TGTGCCAGCAGCTTGTCAGGGTCGAATGGCTACACCTTC. This translates into CASSLSGSNGYTF.